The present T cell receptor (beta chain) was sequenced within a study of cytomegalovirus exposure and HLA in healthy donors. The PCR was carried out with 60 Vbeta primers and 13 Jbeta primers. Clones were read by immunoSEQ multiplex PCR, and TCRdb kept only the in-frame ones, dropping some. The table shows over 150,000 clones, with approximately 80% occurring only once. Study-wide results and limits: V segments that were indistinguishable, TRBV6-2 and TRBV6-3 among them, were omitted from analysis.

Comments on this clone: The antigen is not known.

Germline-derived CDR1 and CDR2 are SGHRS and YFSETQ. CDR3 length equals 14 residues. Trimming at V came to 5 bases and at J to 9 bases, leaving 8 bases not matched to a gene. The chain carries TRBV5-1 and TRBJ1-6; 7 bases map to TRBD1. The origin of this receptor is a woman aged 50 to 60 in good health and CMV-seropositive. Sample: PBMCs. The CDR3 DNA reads TGCGCCAGCAGTTATGGGACAGCTCTTTCACCCCTCCACTTT. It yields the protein CASSYGTALSPLHF.